Listed below are T cell receptor beta chains from one sample, sequenced in a study of response to subunit inactivated influenza vaccine. One entry per CDR3 protein, called by TCRdb with MiXCR from the RT-PCR reads. The table records hundreds of thousands of distinct CDR3 sequences, 14% of them present only once. The sample in question was PBMCs from blood, obtained approximately 15 days before vaccination. These receptors were taken from a middle-aged man who received an inactivated influenza vaccine. Both conserved end residues are part of each CDR3. Each record gives: V gene, CDR3 length, clone size, J gene, D gene, CDR3 DNA, CDR3 protein. The D gene is left open where the match is weak. For some rows the clone size is stated as once, few or many, or as a class when expanded; others skip it.

TRBV20-1	13	.	TRBJ2-1	TRBD1	TGCAGTGCTATACAGGGGGCTGAGAATGAGCAGTTCTTC	CSAIQGAENEQFF
TRBV29-1	12	many	TRBJ2-7	.	TGCAGCGTCGGCCCGGACTTTTACGAGCAGTACTTC	CSVGPDFYEQYF
TRBV25-1	15	.	TRBJ2-2	.	TGTGCCAGCAGTGAATCCGGGGAACCTACCGGGGAGCTGTTTTTT	CASSESGEPTGELFF
TRBV5-1	16	once	TRBJ2-6	.	TGCGCCAGCAGCTTCGACGGGGGCACTGGGGCCAACGTCCTGACTTTC	CASSFDGGTGANVLTF
TRBV7-2	17	.	TRBJ2-2	TRBD1	TGTGCCAGCAGCCGCACGGGACAGGGGGCGGACACCGGGGAGCTGTTTTTT	CASSRTGQGADTGELFF
TRBV4-2	13	few	TRBJ2-3	TRBD1	TGTGCCAGCAGCCAAGGGGACAGAGGCACGCAGTATTTT	CASSQGDRGTQYF
TRBV12-3/TRBV12-4	16	few	TRBJ2-5	TRBD2	TGTGCCAGCAGTTTGGGCGGGACTAGGGTTCACGAGACCCAGTACTTC	CASSLGGTRVHETQYF
TRBV30	12	.	TRBJ1-5	.	TGTGCCTGGAGCTCCAGCTCGCAGCCCCAGCATTTT	CAWSSSSQPQHF
TRBV3-1	16	.	TRBJ2-4	.	TGTGCCAGCAGCCCAACTTCTAGGTTCGGCAAAAACATTCAGTACTTC	CASSPTSRFGKNIQYF
TRBV5-1	17	many	TRBJ2-3	TRBD2	TGCGCCAGCAGCCTCGGTAGTGCGGGGGGGTATGAAGATACGCAGTATTTT	CASSLGSAGGYEDTQYF
TRBV20-1	13	.	TRBJ2-7	.	TGCAGTGCACCGTGGACTGGTGCGGACGAGCAGTACTTC	CSAPWTGADEQYF
TRBV5-1	15	few	TRBJ2-1	TRBD2	TGCGCCAGCAGCTTGTCGGCGGGAGGTGGCAATGAGCAGTTCTTC	CASSLSAGGGNEQFF
TRBV19	14	.	TRBJ2-7	.	TGTGCCAGTAGTATCCTGGGACGGGGCTACGAGCAGTACTTC	CASSILGRGYEQYF
TRBV6-2/TRBV6-3	14	few	TRBJ2-1	TRBD2	TGTGCCAGCATGGTCGGGAGGGCCGAGAATGAGCAGTTCTTC	CASMVGRAENEQFF
TRBV15	19	few	TRBJ2-7	.	TGTGCCACCAGCAGAGATTGGGGACGGGGGACGTCGAGCTCCTACGAGCAGTACTTC	CATSRDWGRGTSSSYEQYF
TRBV6-2/TRBV6-3	12	few	TRBJ2-7	TRBD1	TGTGCCAGCACCCTTTCGGACAGGGAGCAGTACTTC	CASTLSDREQYF
TRBV4-3	17	.	TRBJ2-3	TRBD2	TGCGCCAGCAGCCAAGATGGGACTAGCGGGAGACACGTTACGCAGTATTTT	CASSQDGTSGRHVTQYF
TRBV7-2	15	.	TRBJ2-3	.	TGTGCCAGCAGCTTAGCCGTAGGGGTGGGAGATACGCAGTATTTT	CASSLAVGVGDTQYF
TRBV3-1	16	.	TRBJ2-2	TRBD1	TGTGCCAGCAGCCGAGGGACAGGGTATAACACCGGGGAGCTGTTTTTT	CASSRGTGYNTGELFF
TRBV7-9	14	.	TRBJ2-7	TRBD2	TGTGCCAGCAGTCAACCGGGACTAGTCTACGAGCAGTACTTC	CASSQPGLVYEQYF
TRBV7-2	16	.	TRBJ2-2	TRBD2	TGTGCCAGCAGCCTCCGGGGACTAGCTGGCACCGGGGAGCTGTTTTTT	CASSLRGLAGTGELFF
TRBV7-2	13	.	TRBJ1-5	.	TGTGCCAGCAGCTTATGGGGGACTGAGCCCCAGCATTTT	CASSLWGTEPQHF
TRBV18	14	.	TRBJ2-7	TRBD1	TGTGCCAGCTCCGGGACAGGCGTCTCCTACGAGCAGTACTTC	CASSGTGVSYEQYF
TRBV7-6	15	few	TRBJ2-5	TRBD2	TGTGCCAGCAGCTTAGGAGGGACTAGTCGTGAGACCCAGTACTTC	CASSLGGTSRETQYF
TRBV27	16	few	TRBJ1-5	.	TGTGCCAGCAGTCCCTTAAACAGGGAGGGGGGGTGGCCCCAGCATTTT	CASSPLNREGGWPQHF
TRBV7-8	17	few	TRBJ2-5	.	TGTGCCAGCAGCCCACGCAGGTGGGGAAGGAGCAGGGAGACCCAGTACTTC	CASSPRRWGRSRETQYF
TRBV5-1	15	.	TRBJ2-4	.	TGCGCCAGCACGATCAGGGGAGATACCCCAAACATTCAGTACTTC	CASTIRGDTPNIQYF
TRBV6-2/TRBV6-3	14	many	TRBJ2-7	.	TGTGCCACCAAAAGACAGGCCGCTTCCTACGAGCAGTACTTC	CATKRQAASYEQYF
TRBV4-3	14	.	TRBJ1-1	TRBD1	TGCGCCAGCAGGCTCCGACAGGGGGCAGGTGAAGCTTTCTTT	CASRLRQGAGEAFF
TRBV7-6	14	.	TRBJ2-2	.	TGTGCCAGCAGCTTAGAGGGACCCACCGGGGAGCTGTTTTTT	CASSLEGPTGELFF